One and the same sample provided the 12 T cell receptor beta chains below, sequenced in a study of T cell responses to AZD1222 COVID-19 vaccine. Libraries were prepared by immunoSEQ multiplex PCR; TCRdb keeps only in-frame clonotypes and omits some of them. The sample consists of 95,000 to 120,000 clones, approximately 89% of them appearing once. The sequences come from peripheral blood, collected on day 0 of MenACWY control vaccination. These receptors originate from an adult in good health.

Here the CDR3 DNA reads TGTGCCAGCAGCTCTTCAGGCTACGAGCAGTACTTC. Translating it yields CASSSSGYEQYF. V gene TRBV11-3 combines with J gene TRBJ2-7; D unclear. The CDR3 is 12 residues long. Germline V gene lookup returns CDR1 SGHNT and CDR2 YENEEA. Trimming took 4 bases from V and 3 from J, leaving 7 bases between them.

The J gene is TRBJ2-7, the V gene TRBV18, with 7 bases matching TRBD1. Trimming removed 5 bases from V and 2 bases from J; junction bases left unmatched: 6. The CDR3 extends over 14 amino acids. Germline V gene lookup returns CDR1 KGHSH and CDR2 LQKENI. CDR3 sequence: CASSSGTEPYEQYF. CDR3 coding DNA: TGTGCCAGCTCATCCGGGACAGAGCCCTACGAGCAGTACTTC.

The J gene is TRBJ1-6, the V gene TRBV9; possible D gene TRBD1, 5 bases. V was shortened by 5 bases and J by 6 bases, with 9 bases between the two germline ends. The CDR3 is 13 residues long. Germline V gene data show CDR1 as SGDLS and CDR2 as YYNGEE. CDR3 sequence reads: CASSEGVNSPLHF. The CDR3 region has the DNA TGTGCCAGCAGTGAAGGGGTTAATTCACCCCTCCACTTT.

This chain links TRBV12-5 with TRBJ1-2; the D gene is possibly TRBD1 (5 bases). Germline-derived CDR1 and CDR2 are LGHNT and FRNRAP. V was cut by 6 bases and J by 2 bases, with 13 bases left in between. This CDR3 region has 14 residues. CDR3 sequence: CASGTGTDNYGYTF. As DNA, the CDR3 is TGTGCTAGTGGCACCGGGACGGACAACTATGGCTACACCTTC. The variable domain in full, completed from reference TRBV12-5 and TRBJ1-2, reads DARVTQTPRHKVTEMGQEVTMRCQPILGHNTVFWYRQTMMQGLELLAYFRNRAPLDDSGMPKDRFSAEMPDATLATLKIQPSEPRDSAVYFCASGTGTDNYGYTFGSGTRLTVV.

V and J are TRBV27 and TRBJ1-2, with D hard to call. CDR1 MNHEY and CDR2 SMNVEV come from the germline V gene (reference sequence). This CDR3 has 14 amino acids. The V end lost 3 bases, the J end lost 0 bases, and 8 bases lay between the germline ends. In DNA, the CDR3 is TGTGCCAGCAGTTTTAGTCCCCCTAACTATGGCTACACCTTC. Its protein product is CASSFSPPNYGYTF.

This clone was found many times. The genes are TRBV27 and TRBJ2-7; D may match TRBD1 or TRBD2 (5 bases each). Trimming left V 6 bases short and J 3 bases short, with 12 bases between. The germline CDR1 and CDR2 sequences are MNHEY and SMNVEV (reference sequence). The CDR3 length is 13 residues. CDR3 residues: CASSFRGGYEQYF. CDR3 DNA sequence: TGTGCCAGCAGCTTCCGTGGGGGCTACGAGCAGTACTTC.

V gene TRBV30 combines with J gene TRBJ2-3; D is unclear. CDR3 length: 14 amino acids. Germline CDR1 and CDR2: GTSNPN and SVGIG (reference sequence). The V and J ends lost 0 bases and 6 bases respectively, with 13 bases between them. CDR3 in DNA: TGTGCCTGGAGTGTTTCTATACTGGGGGATACGCAGTATTTT. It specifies CAWSVSILGDTQYF.

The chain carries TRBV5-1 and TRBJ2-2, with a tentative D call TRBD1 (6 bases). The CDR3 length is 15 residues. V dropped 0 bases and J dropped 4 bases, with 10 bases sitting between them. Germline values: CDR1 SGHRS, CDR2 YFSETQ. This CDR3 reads CASSLAGALTGELFF. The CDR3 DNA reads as TGCGCCAGCAGCTTGGCAGGGGCCCTCACCGGGGAGCTGTTTTTT.

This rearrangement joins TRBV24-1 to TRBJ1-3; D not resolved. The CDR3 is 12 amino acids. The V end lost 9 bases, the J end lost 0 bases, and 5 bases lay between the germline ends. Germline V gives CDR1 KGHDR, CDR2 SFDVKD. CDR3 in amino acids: CATRRSGNTIYF. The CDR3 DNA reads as TGTGCCACCCGACGCTCTGGAAACACCATATATTTT.

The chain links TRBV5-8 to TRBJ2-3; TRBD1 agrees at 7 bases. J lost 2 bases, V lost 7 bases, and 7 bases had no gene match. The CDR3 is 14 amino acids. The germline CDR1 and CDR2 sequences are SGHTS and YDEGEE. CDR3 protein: CASHRDSATDTQYF. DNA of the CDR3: TGTGCCAGCCACCGGGACAGCGCCACAGATACGCAGTATTTT.

The CDR3 reads CASSLVGTSGEETQYF. CDR3 bases: TGTGCCAGCAGCTTAGTCGGTACTAGCGGGGAAGAGACCCAGTACTTC. The rearrangement links TRBV7-9 to TRBJ2-5; 10 positions match TRBD2. Trimming at V came to 1 base and at J to 3 bases, leaving 5 bases not matched to a gene. The V gene's germline CDR1 is SEHNR and CDR2 FQNEAQ (reference sequence). CDR3 length: 16 amino acids.

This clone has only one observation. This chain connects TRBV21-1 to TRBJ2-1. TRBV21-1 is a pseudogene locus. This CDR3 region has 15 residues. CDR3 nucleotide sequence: TGTGCCAGCAGCAAAGGGGCGGCACTTTACAATGAGCAGTTCTTC. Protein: CASSKGAALYNEQFF.